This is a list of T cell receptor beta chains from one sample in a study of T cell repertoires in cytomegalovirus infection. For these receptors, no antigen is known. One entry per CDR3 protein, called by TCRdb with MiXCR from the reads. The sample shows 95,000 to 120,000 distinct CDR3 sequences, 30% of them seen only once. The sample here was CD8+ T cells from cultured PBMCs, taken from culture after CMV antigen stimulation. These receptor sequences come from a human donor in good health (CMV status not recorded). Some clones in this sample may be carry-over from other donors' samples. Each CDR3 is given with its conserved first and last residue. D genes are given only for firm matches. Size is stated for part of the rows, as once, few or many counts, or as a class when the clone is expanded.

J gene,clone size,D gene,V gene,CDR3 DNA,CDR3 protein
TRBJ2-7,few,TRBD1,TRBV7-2,TGTGCCAGCAGCCACGGGACAGGGCTTGACTACGAGCAGTACTTC,CASSHGTGLDYEQYF
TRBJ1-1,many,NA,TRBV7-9,TGTGCCAGCAGCTTAGGGGAAAACACTGAAGCTTTCTTT,CASSLGENTEAFF
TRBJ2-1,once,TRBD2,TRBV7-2,TGTGCCAGCAGCCGCGGGACTAGCGGGGGGGATAGCAATGAGCAGTTCTTC,CASSRGTSGGDSNEQFF
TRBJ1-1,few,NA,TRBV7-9,TGTGCCAGCAGCTGGGGTGCTGAAGCTTTCTTT,CASSWGAEAFF
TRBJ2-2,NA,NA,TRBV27,TGTGCCAGCAGTTTGTTCGGGGAGCTGTTTTTT,CASSLFGELFF
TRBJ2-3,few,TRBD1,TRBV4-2,TGTGCCAGCAGTCCCACTGAGGGACAGGGGGCAGATACGCAGTATTTT,CASSPTEGQGADTQYF
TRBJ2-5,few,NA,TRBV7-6,TGTGCCAGCAGCTCGCCCGGCAGGGCGTACCAAGAGACCCAGTACTTC,CASSSPGRAYQETQYF
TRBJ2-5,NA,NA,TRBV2,TGTGCCAGCAGTGAGGTACCCATCCAAGAGACCCAGTACTTC,CASSEVPIQETQYF
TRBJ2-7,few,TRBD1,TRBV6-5,TGTGCCAGCAGTTACTCGACAGGGGGCGAATTTGGCTACGAGCAGTACTTC,CASSYSTGGEFGYEQYF
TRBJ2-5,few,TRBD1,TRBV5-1,TGCGCCAGCAGCTCTCACAGGGGAGAGACCCAGTACTTC,CASSSHRGETQYF
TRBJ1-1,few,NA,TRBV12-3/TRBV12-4,TGTGCCAGCAGTTTTCCGTTTGTGGTGAACACTGAAGCTTTCTTT,CASSFPFVVNTEAFF
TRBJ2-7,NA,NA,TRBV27,TGTGCCAGCAGTTTAGACGGCTTTACCTCCTACGAGCAGTACTTC,CASSLDGFTSYEQYF
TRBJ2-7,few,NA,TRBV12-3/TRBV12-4,TGTGCCAGCAGCTGGCGGGACGGCTCCTACGAGCAGTACTTC,CASSWRDGSYEQYF
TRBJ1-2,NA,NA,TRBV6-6,TGTGCCAGCAGTTTGGGAGTGGGGGGGCGAATCCATGGCTACACCTTC,CASSLGVGGRIHGYTF
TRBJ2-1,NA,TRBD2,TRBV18,TGTGCCAGCTCACCCAGGACTAGCGGGGGGGCCACCCCCCATGAGCAGTTCTTC,CASSPRTSGGATPHEQFF
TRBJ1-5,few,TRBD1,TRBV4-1,TGCGCCAGCAGTCAAACAGGGGGACGCAATCAGCCCCAGCATTTT,CASSQTGGRNQPQHF
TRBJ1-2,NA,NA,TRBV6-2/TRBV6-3,TGTGCCAGCAGTCACCCGGGACAATCACATGGCTACACCTTC,CASSHPGQSHGYTF
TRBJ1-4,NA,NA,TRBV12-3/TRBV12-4,TGTGCCAGCAGTTTAGGGACAAATGAAAAACTGTTTTTT,CASSLGTNEKLFF
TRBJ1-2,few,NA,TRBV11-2,TGTGCCAGCAGCTTAGGGGCTTTTTATGGCTACACCTTC,CASSLGAFYGYTF
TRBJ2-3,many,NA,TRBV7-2,TGTGCCAGCAGAACATATGGAGATACGCAGTATTTT,CASRTYGDTQYF
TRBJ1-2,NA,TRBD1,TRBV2,TGTGCCAGCAGTACCCGACAGGGCGGCGATGGCTACACCTTC,CASSTRQGGDGYTF
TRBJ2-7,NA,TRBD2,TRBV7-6,TGTGCCAGCAGCTTAGAGGGGACTAGCTCCTACGAGCAGTACTTC,CASSLEGTSSYEQYF
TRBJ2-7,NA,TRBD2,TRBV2,TGTGCCAGCAGTGGCGGACTAGCACCCCCCTACGAGCAGTACTTC,CASSGGLAPPYEQYF
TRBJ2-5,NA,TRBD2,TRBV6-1,TGTGCCAGCAGAGAAGCGGGGGCCTTGACACAAGAGACCCAGTACTTC,CASREAGALTQETQYF
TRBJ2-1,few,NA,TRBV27,TGTGCCAGCAGTGCCGGGCCGCAAAAGGGCGAGCAGTTCTTC,CASSAGPQKGEQFF
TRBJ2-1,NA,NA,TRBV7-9,TGTGCCAGCAGCTTAGGGGAGGCTAGCGATGAGCAGTTCTTC,CASSLGEASDEQFF